This TCR beta chain appears in the sequencing data of a study of CD8+CD57+ T cells in acquired aplastic anemia. Study-wide results and caveats: The CD8+ Simpson's diversity of patients and controls was not significantly different.

In its sample, this clonotype was seen many times. Antigen specificity is unknown. It was patients with CD8+CD57+ cell expansion by flow cytometry who were chosen for sequencing. From germline, CDR1 is MGHRA and CDR2 YSYEKL. Losses at the gene ends were 3 bases for V and 3 bases for J; bases not matched to a gene: 4. The CDR3 has 15 amino acids. Genomic DNA acted as the template from which TCR beta VDJ combination and CDR3 sequence profiling were carried out. TCRdb reprocessed the reads via MiXCR and lists one record per CDR3 protein. The table shows about 180,000 distinct CDR3 sequences, with almost 50% occurring only once.

This receptor was obtained from a human donor with aplastic anemia. The specimen was sorted CD4+, CD8+, or CD8+CD57+ T cells (not recorded which) from PBMCs. The V call is TRBV4-1, the J call TRBJ1-5; 8 bases align to TRBD1. This chain's CDR3 is CASSQEGQVNQPQHF. The CDR3 DNA sequence: TGCGCCAGCAGCCAGGAGGGACAGGTCAATCAGCCCCAGCATTTT.